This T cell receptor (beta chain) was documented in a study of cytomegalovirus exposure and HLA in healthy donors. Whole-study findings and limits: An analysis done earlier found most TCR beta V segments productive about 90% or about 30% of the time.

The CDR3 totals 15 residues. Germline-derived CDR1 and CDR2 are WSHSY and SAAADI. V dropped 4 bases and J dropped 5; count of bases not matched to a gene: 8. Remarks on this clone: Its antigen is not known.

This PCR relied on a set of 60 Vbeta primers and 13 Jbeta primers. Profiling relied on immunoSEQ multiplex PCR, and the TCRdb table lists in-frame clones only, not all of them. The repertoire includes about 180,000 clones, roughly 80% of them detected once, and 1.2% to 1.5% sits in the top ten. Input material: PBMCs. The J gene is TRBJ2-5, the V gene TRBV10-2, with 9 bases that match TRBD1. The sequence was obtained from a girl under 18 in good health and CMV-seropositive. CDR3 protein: CASSATGTGRETQYF. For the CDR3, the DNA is TGCGCCAGCAGTGCCACCGGGACAGGGAGGGAGACCCAGTACTTC.